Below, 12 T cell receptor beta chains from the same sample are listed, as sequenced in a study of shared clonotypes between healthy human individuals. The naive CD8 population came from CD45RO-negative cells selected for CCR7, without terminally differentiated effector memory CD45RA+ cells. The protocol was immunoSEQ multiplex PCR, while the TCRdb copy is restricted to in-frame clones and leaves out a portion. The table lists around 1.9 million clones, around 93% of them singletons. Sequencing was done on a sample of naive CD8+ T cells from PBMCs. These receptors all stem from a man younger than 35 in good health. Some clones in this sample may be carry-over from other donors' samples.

This chain's CDR3 is CASSQVFPQVNEKLFF. The CDR3 region has the DNA TGCGCCAGCAGCCAAGTCTTTCCACAAGTAAATGAAAAACTGTTTTTT. V usage is TRBV4-3 and J usage is TRBJ1-4, with unresolved D. Trimming cost V 1 base and J 5 bases, with 14 bases left between them. CDR3 length equals 16 residues. The germline CDR1 and CDR2 sequences are LGHNA and YSLEER.

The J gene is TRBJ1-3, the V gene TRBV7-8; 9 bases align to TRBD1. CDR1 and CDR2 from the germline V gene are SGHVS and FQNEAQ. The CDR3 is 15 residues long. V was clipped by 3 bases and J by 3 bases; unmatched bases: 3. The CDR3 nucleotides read TGTGCCAGCAGCTTGGGACAGGGACGTGGAAACACCATATATTTT. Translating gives CASSLGQGRGNTIYF. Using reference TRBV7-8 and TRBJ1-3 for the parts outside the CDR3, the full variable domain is GAGVSQSPRYKVAKRGQDVALRCDPISGHVSLFWYQQALGQGPEFLTYFQNEAQLDKSGLPSDRFFAERPEGSVSTLKIQRTQQEDSAVYLCASSLGQGRGNTIYFGEGSWLTVV.

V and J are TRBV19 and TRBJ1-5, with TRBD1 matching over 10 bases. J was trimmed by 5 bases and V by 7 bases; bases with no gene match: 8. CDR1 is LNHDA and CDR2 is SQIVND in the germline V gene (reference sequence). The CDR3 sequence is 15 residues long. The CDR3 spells CASTIVGQGYQPQHF. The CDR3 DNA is TGTGCCAGTACCATAGTGGGACAGGGGTATCAGCCCCAGCATTTT.

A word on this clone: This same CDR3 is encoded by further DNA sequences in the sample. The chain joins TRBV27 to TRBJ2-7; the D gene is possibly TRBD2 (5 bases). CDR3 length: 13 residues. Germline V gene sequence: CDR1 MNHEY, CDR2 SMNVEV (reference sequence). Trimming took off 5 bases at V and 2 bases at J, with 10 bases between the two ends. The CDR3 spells CASSPTNTYEQYF. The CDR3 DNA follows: TGTGCCAGCAGTCCGACTAATACCTACGAGCAGTACTTC.

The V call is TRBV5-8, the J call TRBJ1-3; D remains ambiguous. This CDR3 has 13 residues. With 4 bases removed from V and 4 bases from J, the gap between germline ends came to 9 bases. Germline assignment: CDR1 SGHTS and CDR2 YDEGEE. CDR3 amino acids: CASSRPRGNTIYF. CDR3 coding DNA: TGTGCCAGCAGCCGCCCCCGCGGAAACACCATATATTTT.

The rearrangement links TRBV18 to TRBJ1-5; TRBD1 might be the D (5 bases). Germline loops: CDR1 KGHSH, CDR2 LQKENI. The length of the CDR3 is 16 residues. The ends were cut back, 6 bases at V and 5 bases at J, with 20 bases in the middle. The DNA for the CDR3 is TGTGCCAGCTCGAAGGCCCGCGGGGGACCTGATCAGCCCCAGCATTTT. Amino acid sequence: CASSKARGGPDQPQHF.

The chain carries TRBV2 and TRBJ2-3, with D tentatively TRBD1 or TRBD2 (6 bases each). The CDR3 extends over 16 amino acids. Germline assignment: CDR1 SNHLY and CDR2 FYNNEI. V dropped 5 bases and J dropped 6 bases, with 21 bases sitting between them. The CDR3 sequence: CASSRGWAGTSDTQYF. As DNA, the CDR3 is TGTGCCAGCAGTAGGGGGTGGGCGGGGACATCTGATACGCAGTATTTT.

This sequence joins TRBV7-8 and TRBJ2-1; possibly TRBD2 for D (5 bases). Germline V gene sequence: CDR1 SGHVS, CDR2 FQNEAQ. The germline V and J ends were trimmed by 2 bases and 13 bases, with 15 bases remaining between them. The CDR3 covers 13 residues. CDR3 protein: CASSLKSTGKQFF. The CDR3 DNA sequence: TGTGCCAGCAGCTTAAAGTCGACGGGAAAACAGTTCTTC.

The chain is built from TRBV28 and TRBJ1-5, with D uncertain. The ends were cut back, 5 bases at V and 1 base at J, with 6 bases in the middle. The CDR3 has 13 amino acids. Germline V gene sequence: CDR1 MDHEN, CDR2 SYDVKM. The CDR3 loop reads CASSDHSNQPQHF. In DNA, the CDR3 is TGTGCCAGCAGTGATCACAGCAATCAGCCCCAGCATTTT.

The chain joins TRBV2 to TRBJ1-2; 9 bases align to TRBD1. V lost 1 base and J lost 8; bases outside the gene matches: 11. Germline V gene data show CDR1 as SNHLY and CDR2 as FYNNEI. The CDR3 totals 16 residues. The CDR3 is CASSEGGQGLRGGYTF. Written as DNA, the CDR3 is TGTGCCAGCAGTGAAGGGGGACAGGGCCTACGGGGAGGCTACACCTTC.

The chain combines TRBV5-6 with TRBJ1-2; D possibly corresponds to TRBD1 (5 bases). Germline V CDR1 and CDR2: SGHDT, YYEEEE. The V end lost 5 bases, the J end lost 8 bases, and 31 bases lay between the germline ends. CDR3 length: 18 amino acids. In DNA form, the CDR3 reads TGTGCCAGCAGATACGGGACGGGGACGGGATCCCCCCGCGGAGGCTACACCTTC. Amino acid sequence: CASRYGTGTGSPRGGYTF.

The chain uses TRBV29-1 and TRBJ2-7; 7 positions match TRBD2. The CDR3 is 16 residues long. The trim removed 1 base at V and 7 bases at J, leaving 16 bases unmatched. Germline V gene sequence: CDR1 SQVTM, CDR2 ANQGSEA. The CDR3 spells CSVEVDSGLPYGEQYF. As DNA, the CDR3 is TGCAGCGTTGAAGTTGATAGCGGGCTACCCTACGGAGAGCAGTACTTC.